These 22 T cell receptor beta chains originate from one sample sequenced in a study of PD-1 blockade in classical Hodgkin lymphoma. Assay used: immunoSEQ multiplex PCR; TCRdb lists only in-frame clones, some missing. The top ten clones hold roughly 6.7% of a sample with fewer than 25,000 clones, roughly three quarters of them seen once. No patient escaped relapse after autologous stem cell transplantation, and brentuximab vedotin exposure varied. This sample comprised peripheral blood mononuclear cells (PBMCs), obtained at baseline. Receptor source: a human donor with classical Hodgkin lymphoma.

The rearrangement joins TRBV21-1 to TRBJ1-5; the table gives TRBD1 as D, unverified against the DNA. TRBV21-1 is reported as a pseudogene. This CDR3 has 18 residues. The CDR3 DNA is TGTGCCAGCAGCACCGTGGCAAGGGAGACAGGGTCAGGGTGGCCCCAGCATTTT. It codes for CASSTVARETGSGWPQHF.

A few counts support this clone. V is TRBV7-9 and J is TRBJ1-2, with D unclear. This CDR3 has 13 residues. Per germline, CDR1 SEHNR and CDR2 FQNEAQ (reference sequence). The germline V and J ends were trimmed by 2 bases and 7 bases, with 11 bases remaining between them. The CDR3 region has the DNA TGTGCCAGCAGCTTACTTCTCGAGAGTGGCTACACCTTC. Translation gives CASSLLLESGYTF.

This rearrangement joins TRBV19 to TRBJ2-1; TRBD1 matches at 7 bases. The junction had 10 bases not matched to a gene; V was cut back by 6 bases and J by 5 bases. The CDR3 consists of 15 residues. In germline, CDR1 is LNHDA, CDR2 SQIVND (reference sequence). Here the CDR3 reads CASSPRDSQDNEQFF. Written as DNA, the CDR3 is TGTGCCAGTAGCCCCCGGGACAGCCAGGACAATGAGCAGTTCTTC.

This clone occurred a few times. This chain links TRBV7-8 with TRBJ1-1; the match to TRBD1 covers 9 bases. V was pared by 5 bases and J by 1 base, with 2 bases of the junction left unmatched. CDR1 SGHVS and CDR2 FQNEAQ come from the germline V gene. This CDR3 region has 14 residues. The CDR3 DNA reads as TGTGCCAGCAGCCTGACAGGGGGGAACACTGAAGCTTTCTTT. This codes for CASSLTGGNTEAFF.

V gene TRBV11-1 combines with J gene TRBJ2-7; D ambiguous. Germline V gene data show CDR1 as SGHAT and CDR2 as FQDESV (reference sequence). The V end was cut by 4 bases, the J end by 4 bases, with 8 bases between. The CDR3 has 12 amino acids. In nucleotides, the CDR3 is TGTGCCAGCAGCTCTACTTATTACGAGCAGTACTTC. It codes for CASSSTYYEQYF.

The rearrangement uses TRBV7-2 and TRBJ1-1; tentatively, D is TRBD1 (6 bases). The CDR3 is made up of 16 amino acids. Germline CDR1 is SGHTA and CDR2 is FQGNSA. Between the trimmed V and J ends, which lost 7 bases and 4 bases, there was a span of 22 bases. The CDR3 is CASTGISTGIGTEAFF. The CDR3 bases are TGTGCCAGCACAGGAATTTCAACAGGGATCGGCACTGAAGCTTTCTTT.

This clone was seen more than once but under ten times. CDR3 amino acids: CASLKNTEAFF. In DNA, the CDR3 is TGTGCCAGCCTGAAGAACACTGAAGCTTTCTTT. The chain uses TRBV2 and TRBJ1-1; D is unclear. CDR1 and CDR2 (germline): SNHLY, FYNNEI. The CDR3 is 11 residues long. Trimming cost V 8 bases and J 1 base, with 5 bases left between them. The complete variable domain, with remaining parts taken from reference TRBV2 and TRBJ1-1, reads EPEVTQTPSHQVTQMGQEVILRCVPISNHLYFYWYRQILGQKVEFLVSFYNNEISEKSEIFDDQFSVERPDGSNFTLKIRSTKLEDSAMYFCASLKNTEAFFGQGTRLTVV.

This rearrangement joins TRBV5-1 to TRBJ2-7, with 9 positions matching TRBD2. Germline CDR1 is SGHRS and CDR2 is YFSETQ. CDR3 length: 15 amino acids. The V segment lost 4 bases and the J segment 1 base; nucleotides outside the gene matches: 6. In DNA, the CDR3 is TGCGCCAGCAGCAGCGGGAGGACAGGATCCTACGAGCAGTACTTC. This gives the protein CASSSGRTGSYEQYF.

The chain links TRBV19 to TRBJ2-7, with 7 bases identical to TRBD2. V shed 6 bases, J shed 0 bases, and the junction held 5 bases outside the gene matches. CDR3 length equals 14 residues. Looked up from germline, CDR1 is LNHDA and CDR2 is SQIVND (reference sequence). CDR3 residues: CASSPGLYSYEQYF. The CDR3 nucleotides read TGTGCCAGTAGCCCGGGACTATACTCCTACGAGCAGTACTTC.

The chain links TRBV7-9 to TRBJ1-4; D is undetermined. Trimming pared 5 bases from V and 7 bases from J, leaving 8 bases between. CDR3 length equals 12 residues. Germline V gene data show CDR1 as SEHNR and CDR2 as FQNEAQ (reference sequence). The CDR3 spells CASSQSVEKLFF. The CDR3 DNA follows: TGTGCCAGCAGCCAATCAGTTGAAAAACTGTTTTTT.

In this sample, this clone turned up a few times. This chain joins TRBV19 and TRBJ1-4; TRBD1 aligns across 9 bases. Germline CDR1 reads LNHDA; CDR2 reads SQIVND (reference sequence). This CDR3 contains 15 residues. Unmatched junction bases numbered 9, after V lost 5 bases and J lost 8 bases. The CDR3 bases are TGTGCCAGTAGTTTCCGGGACAGGGTATTCGAAAAACTGTTTTTT. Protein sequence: CASSFRDRVFEKLFF.

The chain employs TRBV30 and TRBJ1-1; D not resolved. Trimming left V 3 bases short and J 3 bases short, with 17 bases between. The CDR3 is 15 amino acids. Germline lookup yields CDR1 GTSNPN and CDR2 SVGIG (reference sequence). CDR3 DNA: TGTGCCTGGAGCTTCCTCCGGACTGGGGACACTGAAGCTTTCTTT. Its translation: CAWSFLRTGDTEAFF. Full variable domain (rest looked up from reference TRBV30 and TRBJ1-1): SQTIHQWPATLVQPVGSPLSLECTVEGTSNPNLYWYRQAAGRGLQLLFYSVGIGQISSEVPQNLSASRPQDRQFILSSKKLLLSDSGFYLCAWSFLRTGDTEAFFGQGTRLTVV.

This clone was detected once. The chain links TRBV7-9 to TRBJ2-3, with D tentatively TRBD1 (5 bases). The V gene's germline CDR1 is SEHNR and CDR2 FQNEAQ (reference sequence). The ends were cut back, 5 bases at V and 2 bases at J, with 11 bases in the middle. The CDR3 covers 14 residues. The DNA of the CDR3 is TGTGCCAGCAGCGGTAGACAGTCCACAGATACGCAGTATTTT. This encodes CASSGRQSTDTQYF.

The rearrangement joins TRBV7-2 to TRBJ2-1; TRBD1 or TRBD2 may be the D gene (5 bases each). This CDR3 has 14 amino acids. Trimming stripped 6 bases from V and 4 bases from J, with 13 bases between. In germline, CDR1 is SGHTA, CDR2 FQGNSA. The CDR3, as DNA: TGTGCCAGCAGGCTACCGGGACGGTACAATGAGCAGTTCTTC. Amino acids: CASRLPGRYNEQFF.

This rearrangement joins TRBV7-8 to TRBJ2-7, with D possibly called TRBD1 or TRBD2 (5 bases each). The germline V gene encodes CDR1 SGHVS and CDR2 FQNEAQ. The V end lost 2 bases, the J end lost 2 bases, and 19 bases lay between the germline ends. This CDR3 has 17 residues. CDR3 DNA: TGTGCCAGCAGCTTAAGGCAGGGTAACGCCGGGACCTACGAGCAGTACTTC. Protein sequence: CASSLRQGNAGTYEQYF.

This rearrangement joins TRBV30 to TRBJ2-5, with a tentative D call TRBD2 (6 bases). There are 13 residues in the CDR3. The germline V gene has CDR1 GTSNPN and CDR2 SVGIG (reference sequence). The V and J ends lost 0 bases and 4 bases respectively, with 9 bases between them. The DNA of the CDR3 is TGTGCCTGGAGTGTATCGGGGGTAGAGACCCAGTACTTC. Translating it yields CAWSVSGVETQYF.

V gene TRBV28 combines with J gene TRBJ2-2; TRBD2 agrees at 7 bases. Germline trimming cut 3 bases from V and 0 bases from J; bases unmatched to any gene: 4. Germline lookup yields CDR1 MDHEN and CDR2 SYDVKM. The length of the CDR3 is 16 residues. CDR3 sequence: CASSFLGLANTGELFF. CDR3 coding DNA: TGTGCCAGCAGTTTTCTCGGACTAGCGAACACCGGGGAGCTGTTTTTT.

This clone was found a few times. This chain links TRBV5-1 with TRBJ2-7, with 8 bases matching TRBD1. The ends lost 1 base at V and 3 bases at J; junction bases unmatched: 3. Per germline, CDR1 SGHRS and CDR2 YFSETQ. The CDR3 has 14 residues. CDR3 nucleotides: TGCGCCAGCAGCTTGTCCGGACAGGGCTACGAGCAGTACTTC. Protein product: CASSLSGQGYEQYF.

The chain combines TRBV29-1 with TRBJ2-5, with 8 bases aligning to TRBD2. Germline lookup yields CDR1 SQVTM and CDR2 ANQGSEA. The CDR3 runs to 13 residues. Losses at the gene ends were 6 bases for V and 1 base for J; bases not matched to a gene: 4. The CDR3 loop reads CSVGSGGQETQYF. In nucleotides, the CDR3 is TGCAGCGTGGGGAGCGGGGGCCAAGAGACCCAGTACTTC. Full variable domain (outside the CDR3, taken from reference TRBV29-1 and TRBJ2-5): SAVISQKPSRDICQRGTSLTIQCQVDSQVTMMFWYRQQPGQSLTLIATANQGSEATYESGFVIDKFPISRPNLTFSTLTVSNMSPEDSSIYLCSVGSGGQETQYFGPGTRLLVL.

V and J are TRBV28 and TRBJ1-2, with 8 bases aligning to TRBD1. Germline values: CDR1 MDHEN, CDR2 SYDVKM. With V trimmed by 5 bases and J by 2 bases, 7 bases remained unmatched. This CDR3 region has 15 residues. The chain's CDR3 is CASSTNRGGNYGYTF. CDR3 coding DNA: TGTGCCAGCAGTACAAACAGGGGGGGGAACTATGGCTACACCTTC.

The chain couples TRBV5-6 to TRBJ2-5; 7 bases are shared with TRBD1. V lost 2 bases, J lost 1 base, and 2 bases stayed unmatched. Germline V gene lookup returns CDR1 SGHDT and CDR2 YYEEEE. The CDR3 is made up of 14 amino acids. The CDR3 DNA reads TGTGCCAGCAGCTTCGACAGGGTCCAAGAGACCCAGTACTTC. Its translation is CASSFDRVQETQYF.

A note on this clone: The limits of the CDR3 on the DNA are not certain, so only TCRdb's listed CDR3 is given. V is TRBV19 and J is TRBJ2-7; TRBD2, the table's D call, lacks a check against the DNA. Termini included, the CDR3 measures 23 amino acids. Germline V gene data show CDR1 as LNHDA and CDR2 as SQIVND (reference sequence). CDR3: CASSAGMNSFEQYFGPEGFEQYF.